This T cell receptor beta chain is drawn from a study of early stage breast cancer tumors. About the study: Average read coverage per sample was roughly 9.1-fold. Regarding the study as a whole: In most of the 16 patients, blood comparison separated tumor from normal breast.

Sequencing was performed with immunoSEQ multiplex PCR; in TCRdb, only in-frame clones are kept and a portion is missing. The sample consists of some 47,000 clones, approximately 80% of them appearing once. As to this clone: Its antigen is not identified.

Germline loops: CDR1 LGHNA, CDR2 YNFKEQ. J was trimmed by 0 bases and V by 4 bases; bases with no gene match: 15. This CDR3 has 21 amino acids. The specimen sequenced was blood. This sequence was found in a person between 45 and 65 years old with breast cancer. The chain recombines TRBV4-2 with TRBJ2-3; TRBD2 agrees at 14 bases. The chain's CDR3 is CASSPEMGLAGDEGSTDTQYF. The CDR3 DNA follows: TGTGCCAGCAGCCCAGAGATGGGACTAGCGGGAGACGAGGGTAGCACAGATACGCAGTATTTT.